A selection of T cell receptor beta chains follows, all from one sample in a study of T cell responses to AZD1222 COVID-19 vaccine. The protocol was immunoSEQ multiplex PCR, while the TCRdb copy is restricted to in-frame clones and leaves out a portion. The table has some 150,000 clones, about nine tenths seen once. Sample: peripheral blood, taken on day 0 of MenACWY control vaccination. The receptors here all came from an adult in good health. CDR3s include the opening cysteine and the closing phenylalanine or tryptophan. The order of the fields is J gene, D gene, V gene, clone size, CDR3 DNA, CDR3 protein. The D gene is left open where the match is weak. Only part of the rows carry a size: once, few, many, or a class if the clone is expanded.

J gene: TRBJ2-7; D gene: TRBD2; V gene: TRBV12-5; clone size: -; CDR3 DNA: TGTGCTAGTGGGATCAAACTAGCGGGAGAGCAGTACTTC; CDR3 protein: CASGIKLAGEQYF
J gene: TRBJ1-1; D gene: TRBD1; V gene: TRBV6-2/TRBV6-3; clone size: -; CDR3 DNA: TGTGCCAGCAGTTATTCCCTTGACAGGGGAGGTGAAGCTTTCTTT; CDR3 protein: CASSYSLDRGGEAFF
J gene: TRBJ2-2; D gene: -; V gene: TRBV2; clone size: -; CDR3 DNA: TGTGCCAGCAACAGCCTGGCAGCCCCTCTGGGCACCGGGGAGCTGTTTTTT; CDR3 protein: CASNSLAAPLGTGELFF
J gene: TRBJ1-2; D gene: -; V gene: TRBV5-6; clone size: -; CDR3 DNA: TGTGCCAGCAGCTTGAGAGGAATGACCTATGGCTACACCTTC; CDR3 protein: CASSLRGMTYGYTF
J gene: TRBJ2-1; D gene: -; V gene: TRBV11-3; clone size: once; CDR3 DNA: TGTGCCAGCAGCTTGGAAGGGACAATCTCCTACAATGAGCAGTTCTTC; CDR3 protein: CASSLEGTISYNEQFF
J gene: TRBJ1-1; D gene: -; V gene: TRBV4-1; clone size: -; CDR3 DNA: TGCGCCAGCAGCCAATTGGGGCAGGGGAACACTGAAGCTTTCTTT; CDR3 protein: CASSQLGQGNTEAFF
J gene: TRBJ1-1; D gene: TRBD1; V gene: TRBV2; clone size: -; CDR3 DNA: TGTGCCAGCAGGACAGGGGGGACTGAAGCTTTCTTT; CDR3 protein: CASRTGGTEAFF
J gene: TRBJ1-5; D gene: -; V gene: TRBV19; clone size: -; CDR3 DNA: TGTGCCAGTAGCCTTATGGGTAGCAATCAGCCCCAGCATTTT; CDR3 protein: CASSLMGSNQPQHF
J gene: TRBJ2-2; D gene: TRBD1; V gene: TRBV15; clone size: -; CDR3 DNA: TGTGCCACCAGCAGAGTCGGGACAGGGGTCACCGGGGAGCTGTTTTTT; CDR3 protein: CATSRVGTGVTGELFF
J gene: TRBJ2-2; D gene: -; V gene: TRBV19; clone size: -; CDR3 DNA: TGTGCCAGTAGTATAGGGTTTCGCACCGGGGAGCTGTTTTTT; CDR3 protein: CASSIGFRTGELFF
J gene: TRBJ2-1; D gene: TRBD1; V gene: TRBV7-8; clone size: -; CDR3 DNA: TGTGCCAGCAGCTTAGGCGCTACATCACTGGCAGGGGGCAATGAGCAGTTCTTC; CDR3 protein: CASSLGATSLAGGNEQFF
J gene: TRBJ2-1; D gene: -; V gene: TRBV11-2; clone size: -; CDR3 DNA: TGTGCCAGCAGCTTAGGCTCGGTGGGGGTTAAGTCCTACAATGAGCAGTTCTTC; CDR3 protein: CASSLGSVGVKSYNEQFF
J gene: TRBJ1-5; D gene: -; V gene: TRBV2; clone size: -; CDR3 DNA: TGTGCCAGCAGTGAAGCGCGGGGGGCCAGCAATCAGCCCCAGCATTTT; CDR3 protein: CASSEARGASNQPQHF
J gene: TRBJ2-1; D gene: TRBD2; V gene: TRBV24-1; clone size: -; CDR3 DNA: TGTGCCACCAGTGCCGGGACTAGCGGGAGGGCCATGTTAGCCTACAATGAGCAGTTCTTC; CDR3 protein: CATSAGTSGRAMLAYNEQFF
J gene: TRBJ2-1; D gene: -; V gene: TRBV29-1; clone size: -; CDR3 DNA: TGCAGCGTCTCCGGGAACCGACACTCCCTCCAATACAATGAGCAGTTCTTC; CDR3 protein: CSVSGNRHSLQYNEQFF
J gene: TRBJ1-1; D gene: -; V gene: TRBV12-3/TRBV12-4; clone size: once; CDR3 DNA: TGTGCCAGCAGCTATCAGGGTTCCACTGAAGCTTTCTTT; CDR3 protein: CASSYQGSTEAFF
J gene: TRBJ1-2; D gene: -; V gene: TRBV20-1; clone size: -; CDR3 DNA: TGCAGTGCTAGTTTTATCCAGACCGCCCGGGCCAGCTACACCTTC; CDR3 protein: CSASFIQTARASYTF
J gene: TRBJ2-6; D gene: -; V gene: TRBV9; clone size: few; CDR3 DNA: TGTGCCAGCAGCGCGAGCGGCTCCTCTGGGGCCAACGTCCTGACTTTC; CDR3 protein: CASSASGSSGANVLTF
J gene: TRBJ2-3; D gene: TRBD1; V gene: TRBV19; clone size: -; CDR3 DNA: TGTGCCAGTACCACCGGGACAGGGGGAAGGGATACGCAGTATTTT; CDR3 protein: CASTTGTGGRDTQYF
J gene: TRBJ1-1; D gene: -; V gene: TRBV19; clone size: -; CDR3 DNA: TGTGCCAGTAGTAGGTCGGGACGGTATGAAGCTTTCTTT; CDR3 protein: CASSRSGRYEAFF
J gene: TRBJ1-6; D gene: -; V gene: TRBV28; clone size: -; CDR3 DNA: TGTGCCAGCAGAACGGCTTATAATTCACCCCTCCACTTT; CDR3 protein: CASRTAYNSPLHF
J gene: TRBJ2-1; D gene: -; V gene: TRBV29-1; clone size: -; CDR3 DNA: TGCAGCGTATACCACCCCTCTAGCGAGCAGTTCTTC; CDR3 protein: CSVYHPSSEQFF
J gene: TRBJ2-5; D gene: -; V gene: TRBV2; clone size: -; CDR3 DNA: TGTGCCAGCAGTGCGGGCACAGCTGGGGGGACCCAGTACTTC; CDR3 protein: CASSAGTAGGTQYF
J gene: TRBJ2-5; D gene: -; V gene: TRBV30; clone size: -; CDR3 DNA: TGTGCCTGGAGTGGAACTAGGGGCCGGGAGACCCAGTACTTC; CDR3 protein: CAWSGTRGRETQYF
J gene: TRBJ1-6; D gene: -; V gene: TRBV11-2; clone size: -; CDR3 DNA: TGTGCCAGCAGCTTAACGCAGGGCCATAATTCACCCCTCCACTTT; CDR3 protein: CASSLTQGHNSPLHF
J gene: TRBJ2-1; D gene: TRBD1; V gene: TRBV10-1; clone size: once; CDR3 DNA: TGCGCCAGCAGTGAAACGGGACAGGAGGTCTACAATGAGCAGTTCTTC; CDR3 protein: CASSETGQEVYNEQFF
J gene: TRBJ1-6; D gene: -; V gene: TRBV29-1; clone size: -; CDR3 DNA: TGCAGCGTTGACGCCACGGGAGGGCTAACCTATAATTCACCCCTCCACTTT; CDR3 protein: CSVDATGGLTYNSPLHF
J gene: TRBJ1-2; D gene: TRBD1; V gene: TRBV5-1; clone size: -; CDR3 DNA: TGCGCCAGCAGTGAGACAGGGAGGTATGGCTACACCTTC; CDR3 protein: CASSETGRYGYTF
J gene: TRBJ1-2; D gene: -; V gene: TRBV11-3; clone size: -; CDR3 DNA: TGTGCCAGCAGCCTCACGGGGGGAGATTATGGCTACACCTTC; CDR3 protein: CASSLTGGDYGYTF
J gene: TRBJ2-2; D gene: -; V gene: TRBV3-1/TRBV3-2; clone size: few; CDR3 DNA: TGTGCCAGCAGCCAATCCCCGGGGGCCGGGGAGCTGTTTTTT; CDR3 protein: CASSQSPGAGELFF
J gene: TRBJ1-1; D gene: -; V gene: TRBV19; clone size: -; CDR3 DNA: TGTGCCAGTAGTATAGGGAGCCGGGACACCACTGAAGCTTTCTTT; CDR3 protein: CASSIGSRDTTEAFF
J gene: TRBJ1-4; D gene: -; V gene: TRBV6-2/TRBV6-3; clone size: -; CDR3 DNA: TGTGCCAGCAGTTACCCGGCAACTAATGAAAAACTGTTTTTT; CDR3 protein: CASSYPATNEKLFF
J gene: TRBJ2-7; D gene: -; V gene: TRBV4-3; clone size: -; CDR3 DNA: TGCGCCAGCAGCCAAGAAGGGACGACCTACGAGCAGTACTTC; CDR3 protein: CASSQEGTTYEQYF
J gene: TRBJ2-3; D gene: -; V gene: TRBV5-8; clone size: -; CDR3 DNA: TGTGCCAGCAGCTTGGAGGGCCGGGGTCCCACAGATACGCAGTATTTT; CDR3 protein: CASSLEGRGPTDTQYF
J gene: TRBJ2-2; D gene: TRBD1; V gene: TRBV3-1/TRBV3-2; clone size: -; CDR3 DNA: TGTGCCAGCAGCCACTGGACAGGATGGGACACCGGGGAGCTGTTTTTT; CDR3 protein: CASSHWTGWDTGELFF
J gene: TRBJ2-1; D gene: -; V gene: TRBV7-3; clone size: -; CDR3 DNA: TGTGCCAGCAGCTCATACAGGAACTCCTACAATGAGCAGTTCTTC; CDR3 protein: CASSSYRNSYNEQFF
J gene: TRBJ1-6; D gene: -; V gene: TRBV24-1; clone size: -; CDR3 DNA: TGTGCCACCAGTGAATACGGTGGAAATTCACCCCTCCACTTT; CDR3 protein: CATSEYGGNSPLHF
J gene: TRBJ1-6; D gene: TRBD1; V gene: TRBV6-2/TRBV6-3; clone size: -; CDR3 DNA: TGTGCCAGCAGTTCAGGCCCGGGACAGGGGGCATCACCCCTCCACTTT; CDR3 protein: CASSSGPGQGASPLHF
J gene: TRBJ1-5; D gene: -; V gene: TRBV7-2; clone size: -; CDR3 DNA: TGTGCCAGCAGCCCGAGGGTCGGTAATCAGCCCCAGCATTTT; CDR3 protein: CASSPRVGNQPQHF
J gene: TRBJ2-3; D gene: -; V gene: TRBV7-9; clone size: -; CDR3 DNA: TGTGCCAGCAGCCCTAGGCGGCTCACAGATACGCAGTATTTT; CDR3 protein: CASSPRRLTDTQYF
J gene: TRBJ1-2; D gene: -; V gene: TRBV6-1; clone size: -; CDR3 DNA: TGTGCCAGCAGTGACCCACACAGGGACTATGGCTACACCTTC; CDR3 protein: CASSDPHRDYGYTF
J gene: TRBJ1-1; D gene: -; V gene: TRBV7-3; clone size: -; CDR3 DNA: TGTGCCAGCAGCCCCCCAGGGACTATTATGAACACTGAAGCTTTCTTT; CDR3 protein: CASSPPGTIMNTEAFF
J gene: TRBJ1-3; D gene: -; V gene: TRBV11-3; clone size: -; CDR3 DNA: TGTGCCAGCAGCCTGGGGGGGACTGGAAACACCATATATTTT; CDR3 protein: CASSLGGTGNTIYF
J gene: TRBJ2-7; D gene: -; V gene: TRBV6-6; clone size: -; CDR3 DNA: TGTGCCAGCAGGCCTCGACTGGGATCCTACGAGCAGTACTTC; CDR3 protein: CASRPRLGSYEQYF
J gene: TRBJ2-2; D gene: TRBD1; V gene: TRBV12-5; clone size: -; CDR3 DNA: TGTGCTAGTGGTTTGTTAAGACAGGGGGCCGGGGAGCTGTTTTTT; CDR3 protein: CASGLLRQGAGELFF
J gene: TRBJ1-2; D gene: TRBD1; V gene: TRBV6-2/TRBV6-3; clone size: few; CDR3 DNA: TGTGCCAGCAGCCCGGGGACAGGGGTCTATGGCTACACCTTC; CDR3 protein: CASSPGTGVYGYTF
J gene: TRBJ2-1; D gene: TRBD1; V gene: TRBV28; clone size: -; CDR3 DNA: TGTGCCAGCACGGGACAGGGTGGGATATGGAATGAGCAGTTCTTC; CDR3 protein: CASTGQGGIWNEQFF
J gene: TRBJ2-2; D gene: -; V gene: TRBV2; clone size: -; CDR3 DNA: TGTGCCAGCACGGGAACCGGGGAGCTGTTTTTT; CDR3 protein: CASTGTGELFF
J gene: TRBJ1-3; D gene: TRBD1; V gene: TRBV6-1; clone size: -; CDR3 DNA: TGTGCCAGCAGTGGACCGAACAGGGGATCAGGAAACACCATATATTTT; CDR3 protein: CASSGPNRGSGNTIYF
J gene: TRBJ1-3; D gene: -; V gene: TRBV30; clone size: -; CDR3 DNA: TGTGCCTGGACCTCCTTTAGATCCTCTGGAAACACCATATATTTT; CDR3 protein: CAWTSFRSSGNTIYF
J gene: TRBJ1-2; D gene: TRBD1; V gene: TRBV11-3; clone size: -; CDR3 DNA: TGTGCCAGCAGCCCCCTCCGGGACAGCTATGGCTACACCTTC; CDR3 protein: CASSPLRDSYGYTF
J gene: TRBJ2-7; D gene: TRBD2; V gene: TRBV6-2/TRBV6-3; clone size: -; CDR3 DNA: TGTGCCAGCAGTCACCTCCCTTCTAGCGGGAGTATCAACGAGCAGTACTTC; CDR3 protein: CASSHLPSSGSINEQYF
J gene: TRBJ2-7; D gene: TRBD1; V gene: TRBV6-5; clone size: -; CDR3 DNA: TGTGCCAGCAGGATACAGGGGAAGCAGTACTTC; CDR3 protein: CASRIQGKQYF
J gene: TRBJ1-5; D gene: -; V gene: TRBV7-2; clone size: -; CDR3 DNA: TGTGCCAGCAGCCATTGGGATCTATTGGGCAATCAGCCCCAGCATTTT; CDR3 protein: CASSHWDLLGNQPQHF
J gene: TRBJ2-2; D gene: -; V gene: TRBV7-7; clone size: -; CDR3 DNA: TGTGCTAGCAGCCGAGGGAACACCGGGGAGCTGTTTTTT; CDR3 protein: CASSRGNTGELFF
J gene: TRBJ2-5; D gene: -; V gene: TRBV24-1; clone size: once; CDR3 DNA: TGTGCCACCAGTGATTTTGAGCGGAGGACCCAGTACTTC; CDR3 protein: CATSDFERRTQYF
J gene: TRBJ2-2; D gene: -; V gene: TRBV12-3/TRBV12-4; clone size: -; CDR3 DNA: TGTGCCAGCAGTTTAACCTATACCGGGGAGCTGTTTTTT; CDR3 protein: CASSLTYTGELFF
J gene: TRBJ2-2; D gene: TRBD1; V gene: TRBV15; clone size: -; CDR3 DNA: TGTGCCACCAGCAGCAAAGGGACAGGAGTTTTCGCCGGGGAGCTGTTTTTT; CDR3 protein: CATSSKGTGVFAGELFF
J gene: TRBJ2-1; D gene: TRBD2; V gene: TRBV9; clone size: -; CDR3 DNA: TGTGCCAGCAGCGTAGAGTCCGGACTAGCGGGTAGTGAGCAGTTCTTC; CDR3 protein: CASSVESGLAGSEQFF